Following are 20 T cell receptor beta chains from one sample sequenced in a study of blood T cells in healthy people across ages. PCR was performed a second time for roughly 7 to 11 cycles using a sample-barcoded 5' primer and a J-beta primer mix. TCRdb re-called the 5' RACE reads through MiXCR, storing one row per CDR3 protein. The table records some 1.5 million distinct CDR3 sequences, under 55% of them present only once. Input material: blood. The receptors come from a woman in her late teens or twenties in good health.

As regards this clonotype: At one boundary the junction diverges from the germline segment, which might be a read error. This chain connects TRBV7-2 to TRBJ2-1; the D call may be TRBD1 or TRBD2 (6 bases each). The CDR3 contains 19 residues. CDR1 is SGHTA, CDR2 FQGNSA, per germline. Written as DNA, the CDR3 is TGTGCCAGCATCTTAAAGGGGGGCAGGGGCAGCGGTAACTACAATGAGCAGTTCTTC. Residues: CASILKGGRGSGNYNEQFF. Variable domain in full (rest from reference TRBV7-2 and TRBJ2-1): GAGVSQSPSNKVTEKGKDVELRCDPISGHTALYWYRQSLGQGLEFLIYFQGNSAPDKSGLPSDRFSAERTGGSVSTLTIQRTQQEDSAVYLCASILKGGRGSGNYNEQFFGPGTRLTVL.

There are a few counts of this clonotype. The chain has TRBV2 and TRBJ2-7; TRBD1 is a possible D gene (5 bases). The germline gives CDR1 SNHLY, CDR2 FYNNEI. The CDR3 length is 12 residues. Deletions cut 6 bases from V and 1 base from J, with 7 bases between. DNA for the CDR3: TGTGCCAGCAGACGACAGTCCTACGAGCAGTACTTC. The encoded protein is CASRRQSYEQYF.

The rearrangement links TRBV4-1 to TRBJ1-1; D is unresolved. From germline, CDR1 is MGHRA and CDR2 YSYEKL. V lost 6 bases to trimming and J lost 4 bases, with 12 bases between them. The CDR3 runs to 13 residues. The CDR3 DNA sequence: TGCGCCAGCAGGAAAGCCTCGGCCACTGAAGCTTTCTTT. Translation gives CASRKASATEAFF.

This clonotype was observed many times. CDR3 in DNA: TGTGCCATCAGTGGCAGGGACAGGGGCTACGAGCAGTACTTC. It translates to CAISGRDRGYEQYF. The chain joins TRBV10-3 to TRBJ2-7, with 10 positions matching TRBD1. The CDR3 covers 14 residues. V dropped 4 bases and J dropped 3; count of bases not matched to a gene: 3. In germline, CDR1 is ENHRY, CDR2 SYGVKD.

The genes are TRBV20-1 and TRBJ1-5; possibly TRBD1 for D (5 bases). CDR3 size: 16 residues. The ends were cut back, 3 bases at V and 7 bases at J, with 22 bases in the middle. CDR1 and CDR2 (germline): DFQATT, SNEGSKA (reference sequence). DNA for the CDR3: TGCAGTGCTAGTAGGTATCAGGGCCGATTCGGGCAGCCCCAGCATTTT. It translates to CSASRYQGRFGQPQHF.

This clonotype was seen only a few times. This chain uses TRBV20-1 with TRBJ1-2; possible D gene TRBD1, 6 bases. Germline loops: CDR1 DFQATT, CDR2 SNEGSKA (reference sequence). The CDR3 length is 12 residues. V shed 2 bases and J shed 5 bases, with 9 bases lying between them. DNA for the CDR3: TGCAGTGCTAGAATACAGGGATATGGCTACACCTTC. This sequence encodes CSARIQGYGYTF.

The chain combines TRBV20-1 with TRBJ2-1; 8 bases agree with TRBD2. The J call is uncertain, as TRBJ2-7 better fits the DNA end. The CDR3 sequence is 16 residues long. CDR1 and CDR2 (germline): DFQATT, SNEGSKA (reference sequence). CDR3 amino acids: CSARGEAGEPNNEQYF. The DNA for the CDR3 is TGCAGTGCTAGAGGCGAAGCGGGAGAACCCAACAATGAGCAGTACTTC.

This clonotype was counted between two and nine times. The chain uses TRBV16 and TRBJ1-6; the D gene is possibly TRBD1 (6 bases). V lost 8 bases and J 8 bases, leaving 16 bases between the germline ends. Germline assignment: CDR1 KGHSY and CDR2 FQNENV. The CDR3 has 14 residues. The DNA of the CDR3 is TGTGCCAGCTTCAAAAGGACAGTGGATTCACCCCTCCACTTT. Protein product: CASFKRTVDSPLHF.

This chain connects TRBV4-3 to TRBJ1-5, with a tentative D call TRBD1 (6 bases). The germline V gene encodes CDR1 LGHNA and CDR2 YSLEER. This CDR3 has 17 residues. Trimming took off 3 bases at V and 0 bases at J, with 15 bases between the two ends. For the CDR3, the DNA is TGCGCCAGCAGCCAGATTTGGGGGCTTGATAGCAATCAGCCCCAGCATTTT. Its translation: CASSQIWGLDSNQPQHF.

The chain couples TRBV11-2 to TRBJ2-2; D remains unclear. V was trimmed by 5 bases and J by 9 bases, leaving 10 bases between them. Germline lookup yields CDR1 SGHAT and CDR2 FQNNGV. There are 12 residues in the CDR3. CDR3 nucleotide sequence: TGTGCCAGCAGCGTAAGGTCCCGGGAGCTGTTTTTT. Encoded protein: CASSVRSRELFF. Variable domain in full (rest from reference TRBV11-2 and TRBJ2-2): EAGVAQSPRYKIIEKRQSVAFWCNPISGHATLYWYQQILGQGPKLLIQFQNNGVVDDSQLPKDRFSAERLKGVDSTLKIQPAKLEDSAVYLCASSVRSRELFFGEGSRLTVL.

This clonotype was seen more than once but under ten times. This rearrangement joins TRBV4-3 to TRBJ2-5, with 11 bases identical to TRBD1. Losses at the gene ends were 3 bases for V and 3 bases for J; bases not matched to a gene: 6. The CDR3 contains 16 residues. CDR1 LGHNA and CDR2 YSLEER come from the germline V gene. DNA of the CDR3: TGCGCCAGCAGCCACGATGGACAGGGGGCGGAAGAGACCCAGTACTTC. Protein product: CASSHDGQGAEETQYF.

This clonotype was seen only a few times. V and J are TRBV7-9 and TRBJ1-1; 12 bases fit TRBD1. This CDR3 has 14 amino acids. Germline V lookup: CDR1 SEHNR, CDR2 FQNEAQ (reference sequence). V trimming: 5 bases; J trimming: 6 bases; junction bases outside the gene matches: 4. CDR3 region: CASSNRDRGPEAFF. CDR3 DNA: TGTGCCAGCAGCAACCGGGACAGGGGGCCTGAAGCTTTCTTT.

This clonotype came up once. V usage is TRBV5-6 and J usage is TRBJ2-1, with D possibly called TRBD1 or TRBD2 (5 bases each). V gave up 4 bases and J gave up 3 bases, with 29 bases separating them. Germline V gives CDR1 SGHDT, CDR2 YYEEEE. The CDR3 consists of 20 residues. DNA for the CDR3: TGTGCCAGCAGCAAATCGCCGGGACGACAAGATTGGTCGGACTACAATGAGCAGTTCTTC. Encoded protein: CASSKSPGRQDWSDYNEQFF.

The chain joins TRBV10-1 to TRBJ2-1; TRBD2 matches at 7 bases. Per the germline V gene, CDR1 is WNHNN and CDR2 is SYGVQD (reference sequence). This CDR3 has 15 amino acids. Germline trimming cut 4 bases from V and 4 bases from J; bases unmatched to any gene: 7. CDR3 bases: TGCGCCAGCAGTGGTCGGGGACTAAGGTACAATGAGCAGTTCTTC. This encodes CASSGRGLRYNEQFF.

The V gene is TRBV21-1, the J gene TRBJ2-2; no check of the table's D call, TRBD1, against the DNA was made. TRBV21-1 is marked as a pseudogene. The CDR3 extends over 16 amino acids. The CDR3 region has the DNA TGTGCCAGCAGCGGGACAGGGGGCCTGAACACCGGGGAGCTGTTTTTT. It is translated as CASSGTGGLNTGELFF.

CDR3 sequence (DNA): TGTGCCAGCAGGCCCGACCCAGGGGGCGTACGCAATGAGCAGTTCTTC. Translation: CASRPDPGGVRNEQFF. The V and J genes are TRBV7-2 and TRBJ2-1; 8 bases are a match to TRBD1. CDR3 length: 16 residues. The germline gives CDR1 SGHTA, CDR2 FQGNSA. After removal of 6 bases from V and 6 bases from J, the junction contained 13 bases not matched to a gene. Combining the CDR3 with reference TRBV7-2 and TRBJ2-1 gives the whole variable domain GAGVSQSPSNKVTEKGKDVELRCDPISGHTALYWYRQSLGQGLEFLIYFQGNSAPDKSGLPSDRFSAERTGGSVSTLTIQRTQQEDSAVYLCASRPDPGGVRNEQFFGPGTRLTVL.

This clonotype was counted only a few times. The gene calls are TRBV20-1 and TRBJ1-5, with D possibly matching TRBD1 (6 bases). CDR3 length: 13 residues. Germline assignment: CDR1 DFQATT and CDR2 SNEGSKA (reference sequence). The V gene lost 4 bases and the J gene lost 6 bases, with 13 bases spanning the gap. DNA of the CDR3: TGCAGTGCTAAGGTCGGGGGCGGTCAGCCCCAGCATTTT. This codes for CSAKVGGGQPQHF.

As for this clonotype: One junction end does not reproduce the germline sequence, and a read error may be involved. This sequence joins TRBV10-3 and TRBJ2-1; 8 nucleotides line up with TRBD1. This CDR3 is 15 amino acids long. Germline CDR1 ENHRY, CDR2 SYGVKD. The CDR3 region has the DNA TGTGCCATCAGTGAGGGGGGACAGGTAGACAATGAGCATTTCTTC. Amino acids: CAISEGGQVDNEHFF.

This clonotype was detected a few times. The chain joins TRBV5-6 to TRBJ1-2, with TRBD1 matching 7 bases. The CDR3 has 14 amino acids. The J segment lost 2 bases and the V segment lost 1 base, leaving 2 bases of the junction unmatched. CDR1 is SGHDT and CDR2 is YYEEEE in the germline V gene. The CDR3 protein is CASSLRRGNYGYTF. CDR3 nucleotides: TGTGCCAGCAGCTTGCGCAGGGGGAACTATGGCTACACCTTC.

The chain joins TRBV19 to TRBJ2-3; tentatively, D is TRBD2 (8 bases). In germline, CDR1 is LNHDA, CDR2 SQIVND (reference sequence). Trimming left V 7 bases short and J 6 bases short, with 23 bases between. The CDR3 contains 16 residues. CDR3 in DNA: TGTGCCAGTACCGGGAGGGGGCGATCCCCTGACGATACGCAGTATTTT. This translates into CASTGRGRSPDDTQYF.